The entry below gives a single T cell receptor (beta chain) sequence along with its context. Its antigen remains unidentified. TCRdb fed the RT-PCR reads into MiXCR, producing one record per CDR3 protein. The sample lists roughly 790,000 distinct CDR3 sequences, around 20% occurring once. Germline CDR1 SGHRS, CDR2 YFSETQ. Deletions cut 3 bases from V and 5 bases from J, with 11 bases between. The CDR3 extends over 13 amino acids. The data are from a study of response to subunit inactivated influenza vaccine. The study's findings and limits: A suggestion made by the authors is that each seasonal influenza vaccination recruits few new T cells.

The clonotype comes from a man between 50 and 59 years old who received an inactivated influenza vaccine. Material: PBMCs from blood, obtained more than 4 days after vaccination. The chain carries TRBV5-1 and TRBJ2-5; D is uncertain. The CDR3 loop is CASSWSRRETQYF. CDR3 sequence (DNA): TGCGCCAGCAGCTGGTCTCGTAGGGAGACCCAGTACTTC.